These 15 T cell receptor beta chains were sequenced from one sample in a study of T cell responses to AZD1222 COVID-19 vaccine. Data came from immunoSEQ multiplex PCR; TCRdb stores just in-frame clones and leaves some out. Of approximately 150,000 clones detected, roughly nine tenths appear once; the ten largest clones hold roughly 1.7%. Specimen: peripheral blood, collected 28 days after the second AZD1222 dose. The receptors derive from an adult who received the AZD1222 COVID-19 vaccine.

The genes are TRBV4-1 and TRBJ2-3; unclear D gene. The CDR3 loop spans 12 amino acids. Trimming took off 3 bases at V and 3 bases at J, with 4 bases between the two ends. Germline CDR1 is MGHRA and CDR2 is YSYEKL. The CDR3 region is CASSQATDTQYF. The CDR3 region has the DNA TGCGCCAGCAGCCAGGCGACAGATACGCAGTATTTT.

The chain links TRBV29-1 to TRBJ1-1; D is unclear. Per the germline V gene, CDR1 is SQVTM and CDR2 is ANQGSEA. The CDR3 spans 13 residues. Trimming cost V 3 bases and J 4 bases, with 12 bases left between them. CDR3 in amino acids: CSVDGRMSTEAFF. For the CDR3, the DNA is TGCAGCGTTGATGGACGGATGAGCACTGAAGCTTTCTTT.

The chain links TRBV13 to TRBJ2-5, with a possible D match to TRBD2 (6 bases). V dropped 8 bases and J dropped 5 bases, with 21 bases sitting between them. This CDR3 has 15 amino acids. The V gene's germline CDR1 is PRHDT and CDR2 FYEKMQ (reference sequence). CDR3 nucleotides: TGTGCCAGCGGACTCCAACGGGGGTTGACGGAGACCCAGTACTTC. Encoded protein: CASGLQRGLTETQYF.

The chain recombines TRBV2 with TRBJ2-3; D is perhaps TRBD1 (5 bases). The CDR3 is 15 residues long. Looked up from germline, CDR1 is SNHLY and CDR2 is FYNNEI. Trimming shortened V by 7 bases and J by 2 bases, and 16 bases separated the two germline ends. In nucleotides, the CDR3 is TGTGCCAGCAACCCCCCAGGGTCCAACACAGATACGCAGTATTTT. Amino acids: CASNPPGSNTDTQYF.

The chain recombines TRBV7-2 with TRBJ1-1, with 9 bases lining up with TRBD1. The CDR3 spans 17 residues. J gave up 11 bases and V 4 bases, and 20 bases lay outside the gene matches. Germline CDR1 reads SGHTA; CDR2 reads FQGNSA. The CDR3 nucleotides are TGTGCCAGCAGCTGGGGGCCGGGACAGGGTAACATCCGACGGGCTTTCTTT. Its translation is CASSWGPGQGNIRRAFF.

The V and J genes are TRBV5-1 and TRBJ1-5; D is uncertain. Germline CDR1 and CDR2: SGHRS and YFSETQ. Trimming pared 3 bases from V and 1 base from J, leaving 11 bases between. The CDR3 is 15 amino acids. The CDR3 nucleotides are TGCGCCAGCAGCTATTCCCCGGGGAGCAATCAGCCCCAGCATTTT. Residues: CASSYSPGSNQPQHF.

The chain couples TRBV5-1 to TRBJ2-7; D might be TRBD1 (6 bases). CDR1 is SGHRS, CDR2 YFSETQ, per germline. Trimming removed 4 bases at V and 3 bases at J, with 14 bases between. The CDR3 loop spans 14 amino acids. In nucleotides, the CDR3 is TGCGCCAGCAGCCCAGGGGATCCCTACTACGAGCAGTACTTC. Translation gives CASSPGDPYYEQYF.

The rearrangement links TRBV4-1 to TRBJ1-2; tentatively, D is TRBD1 (6 bases). Germline CDR1 and CDR2: MGHRA and YSYEKL. The CDR3 has 16 residues. V dropped 0 bases and J dropped 0 bases, with 11 bases sitting between them. Here the CDR3 DNA reads TGCGCCAGCAGCCAAGAGGCCGGGACACCTAACTATGGCTACACCTTC. Translating gives CASSQEAGTPNYGYTF.

The chain carries TRBV28 and TRBJ2-1; D ambiguous. V was pared by 6 bases and J by 4 bases, with 7 bases between. CDR1 MDHEN and CDR2 SYDVKM come from the germline V gene. This CDR3 region has 12 residues. The CDR3, as DNA: TGTGCCAGCAGCTTAGGTTACAATGAGCAGTTCTTC. This translates into CASSLGYNEQFF. The full variable domain, completed using reference TRBV28 and TRBJ2-1, is DVKVTQSSRYLVKRTGEKVFLECVQDMDHENMFWYRQDPGLGLRLIYFSYDVKMKEKGDIPEGYSVSREKKERFSLILESASTNQTSMYLCASSLGYNEQFFGPGTRLTVL.

The V gene is TRBV19, the J gene TRBJ2-7; 7 bases are a match to TRBD1. Germline CDR1 is LNHDA and CDR2 is SQIVND (reference sequence). The CDR3 is 14 amino acids. J lost 0 bases, V lost 7 bases, and 6 bases had no gene match. The CDR3 loop reads CASTGTANSYEQYF. CDR3 DNA: TGTGCCAGTACCGGGACAGCCAACTCCTACGAGCAGTACTTC.

This clone has just one count. The V gene is TRBV7-6, the J gene TRBJ2-1; 9 nucleotides line up with TRBD2. The CDR3 loop spans 16 amino acids. Germline trimming cut 0 bases from V and 3 bases from J; bases unmatched to any gene: 3. CDR1 SGHVS and CDR2 FNYEAQ come from the germline V gene. CDR3 nucleotide sequence: TGTGCCAGCAGCTTAGCGCGGGGGGGGGACTACAATGAGCAGTTCTTC. Translated, it gives CASSLARGGDYNEQFF. The whole variable domain, filled in from reference TRBV7-6 and TRBJ2-1, reads GAGVSQSPRYKVTKRGQDVALRCDPISGHVSLYWYRQALGQGPEFLTYFNYEAQQDKSGLPNDRFSAERPEGSISTLTIQRTEQRDSAMYRCASSLARGGDYNEQFFGPGTRLTVL.

This clone was observed a few times. The chain links TRBV7-8 to TRBJ2-5; TRBD2 matches at 7 bases. Germline loops: CDR1 SGHVS, CDR2 FQNEAQ. The length of the CDR3 is 15 residues. J lost 5 bases, V lost 5 bases, and 11 bases had no gene match. This CDR3 reads CASSPRDYRSETQYF. CDR3 in DNA: TGTGCCAGCAGCCCCCGGGACTACCGGTCGGAGACCCAGTACTTC.

The rearrangement links TRBV4-1 to TRBJ1-5; tentative D call: TRBD1 (5 bases). CDR1 is MGHRA, CDR2 YSYEKL, per germline. The length of the CDR3 is 15 residues. Deletions cut 1 base from V and 7 bases from J, with 14 bases between. The CDR3 nucleotides are TGCGCCAGCAGCCAAGGCCCGTCGGGGGTCCAGCCCCAGCATTTT. This codes for CASSQGPSGVQPQHF.

V gene TRBV18 combines with J gene TRBJ1-6, with no clear D. This CDR3 comprises 15 residues. Per the germline V gene, CDR1 is KGHSH and CDR2 is LQKENI. Trimming cost V 3 bases and J 7 bases, with 13 bases left between them. Here the CDR3 reads CASSPFKERNSPLHF. CDR3 coding DNA: TGTGCCAGCTCACCCTTCAAAGAGCGGAATTCACCCCTCCACTTT.

The rearrangement uses TRBV3-1 (or the pseudogene TRBV3-2) and TRBJ1-1; D remains ambiguous. V shed 4 bases and J shed 4 bases, with 16 bases lying between them. The CDR3 is made up of 15 amino acids. Germline values: CDR1 LGHDT, CDR2 YNNKEL (reference sequence). The CDR3 loop reads CASSLRGRASTEAFF. DNA of the CDR3: TGTGCCAGCAGCCTACGGGGAAGGGCAAGCACTGAAGCTTTCTTT.